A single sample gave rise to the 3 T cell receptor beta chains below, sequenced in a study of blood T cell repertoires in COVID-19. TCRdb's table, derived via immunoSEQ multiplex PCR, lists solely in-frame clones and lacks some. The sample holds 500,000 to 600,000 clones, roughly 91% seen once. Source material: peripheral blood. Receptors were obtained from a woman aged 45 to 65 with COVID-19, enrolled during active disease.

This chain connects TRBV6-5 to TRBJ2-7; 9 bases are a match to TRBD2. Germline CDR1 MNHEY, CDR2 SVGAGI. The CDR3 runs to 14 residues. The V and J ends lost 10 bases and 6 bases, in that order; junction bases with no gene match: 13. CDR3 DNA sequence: TGTGCCACCTTTCGGGCTAGCGGGGTGGGCGAGCAGTACTTC. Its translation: CATFRASGVGEQYF.

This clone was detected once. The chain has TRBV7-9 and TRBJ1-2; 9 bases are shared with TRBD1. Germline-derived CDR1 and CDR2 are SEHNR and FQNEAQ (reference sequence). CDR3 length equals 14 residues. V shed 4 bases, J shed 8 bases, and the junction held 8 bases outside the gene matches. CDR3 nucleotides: TGTGCCAGCAGCTGGACAGGGGAAGCGTGGGGCTACACCTTC. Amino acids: CASSWTGEAWGYTF.

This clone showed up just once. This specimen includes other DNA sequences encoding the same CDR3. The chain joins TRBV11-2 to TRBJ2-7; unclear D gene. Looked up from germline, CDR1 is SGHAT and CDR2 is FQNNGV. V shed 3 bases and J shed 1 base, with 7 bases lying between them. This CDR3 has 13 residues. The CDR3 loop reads CASSLRGSYEQYF. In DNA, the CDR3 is TGTGCCAGCAGCTTGCGCGGATCCTACGAGCAGTACTTC.